Listed below are T cell receptor beta chains from one sample, sequenced in a study of tissue-resident memory T cells in lung cancer. One entry per CDR3 protein, called by TCRdb with MiXCR from the reads. Seen here are about 280 distinct CDR3 sequences, roughly 21% observed once, and the top ten hold approximately 68%. Material for sequencing was CD103- CD8+ T cells from lung tumor tissue. These receptors all come from a human donor with treatment-naive lung cancer (subtype not recorded). CDR3s include the opening cysteine and the closing phenylalanine or tryptophan. The order of the fields is clone size, V gene, CDR3 protein. Clone size is given for some rows only: seen once, a few or many times, or a class if the clone is expanded.

clone size: few
V gene: TRBV12-3/TRBV12-4
CDR3 protein: CASSLGQGINTIYF

clone size: few
V gene: TRBV4-1
CDR3 protein: CASSQDNYNEQFF

clone size: medium-sized
V gene: TRBV7-9
CDR3 protein: CASSLVSTNEQFF

clone size: medium-sized
V gene: TRBV12-5
CDR3 protein: CASGLDWIEQFF

clone size: large
V gene: TRBV20-1
CDR3 protein: CSAAGTTKEDEQYF

clone size: -
V gene: TRBV6-5
CDR3 protein: CASSFGGQDFAEQFF

clone size: -
V gene: TRBV14
CDR3 protein: CASSLTEMETQYF

clone size: once
V gene: TRBV3-1
CDR3 protein: CASSQDASGANYGYTF

clone size: -
V gene: TRBV19
CDR3 protein: CASSPGWVGQPQHF

clone size: -
V gene: TRBV29-1
CDR3 protein: CSVDDGVDEQYF

clone size: -
V gene: TRBV11-1
CDR3 protein: CASSLGADAGGQYF

clone size: few
V gene: TRBV28
CDR3 protein: CASTPAANNEQFF

clone size: -
V gene: TRBV5-4
CDR3 protein: CASSLSGSVIEQFF

clone size: few
V gene: TRBV27
CDR3 protein: CASSYRDYLEQFF

clone size: hyperexpanded
V gene: TRBV5-1
CDR3 protein: CASRTGNEQFF

clone size: -
V gene: TRBV11-2
CDR3 protein: CASSLGPGNIQYF

clone size: large
V gene: TRBV2
CDR3 protein: CASSRGSSRPLNTEAFF

clone size: -
V gene: TRBV12-3/TRBV12-4
CDR3 protein: CASSFRGLGAFF

clone size: large
V gene: TRBV13
CDR3 protein: CASSLRQSRQNTEAFF

clone size: -
V gene: TRBV7-2
CDR3 protein: CASSLTPGVTEAFF

clone size: -
V gene: TRBV7-2
CDR3 protein: CASSFFGGHHGGGSCEQYF

clone size: once
V gene: TRBV19
CDR3 protein: CASSPGWIGQPQHF

clone size: few
V gene: TRBV2
CDR3 protein: CASRTGVPYEQYF

clone size: -
V gene: TRBV6-5
CDR3 protein: CASTAGPYEQYF

clone size: large
V gene: TRBV5-1
CDR3 protein: CASSSGQGATEAFF

clone size: -
V gene: TRBV20-1
CDR3 protein: CNARDQDRLNYGYTF

clone size: -
V gene: TRBV5-6
CDR3 protein: CASSLGLAGTGELFF

clone size: -
V gene: TRBV28
CDR3 protein: CASRTGTGLSEQYF

clone size: -
V gene: TRBV6-1
CDR3 protein: CASSEVGHNQPQHF

clone size: few
V gene: TRBV7-9
CDR3 protein: CASSFTGRVDEQYF

clone size: medium-sized
V gene: TRBV7-9
CDR3 protein: CASQGGDTEAFF

clone size: few
V gene: TRBV7-9
CDR3 protein: CASSPRRREETQYF

clone size: -
V gene: TRBV7-9
CDR3 protein: CASSSSGTNYGYTF

clone size: -
V gene: TRBV13
CDR3 protein: CASLRAGSTSMETQYF

clone size: few
V gene: TRBV10-3
CDR3 protein: CAISEEGTLYEQYF

clone size: large
V gene: TRBV11-2
CDR3 protein: CASSLGSGEYIQYF

clone size: -
V gene: TRBV3-1
CDR3 protein: CASSQGWGPDSYEQYF

clone size: -
V gene: TRBV25-1
CDR3 protein: CASSARVSGLTEAFF

clone size: medium-sized
V gene: TRBV5-1
CDR3 protein: CASSLEGGLSPTDTQYF

clone size: few
V gene: TRBV3-1
CDR3 protein: CASSQATSGSEFF